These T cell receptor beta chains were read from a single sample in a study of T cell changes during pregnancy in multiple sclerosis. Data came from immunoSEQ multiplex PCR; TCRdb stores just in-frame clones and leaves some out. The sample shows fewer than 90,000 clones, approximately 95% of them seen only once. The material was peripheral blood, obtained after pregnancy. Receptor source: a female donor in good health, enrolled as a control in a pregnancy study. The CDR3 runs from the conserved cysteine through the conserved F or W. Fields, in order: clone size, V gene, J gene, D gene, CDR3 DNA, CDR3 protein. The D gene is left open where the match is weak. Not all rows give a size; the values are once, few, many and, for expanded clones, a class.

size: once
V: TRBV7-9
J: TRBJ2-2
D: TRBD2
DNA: TGTGCCAGCAGCTTAGACGGCGGGAGGAGCACCGGGGAGCTGTTTTTT
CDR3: CASSLDGGRSTGELFF

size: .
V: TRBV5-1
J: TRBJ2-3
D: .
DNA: TGCGCCAGCAGCTTCGGGGGAGCTGAGGATACGCAGTATTTT
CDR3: CASSFGGAEDTQYF

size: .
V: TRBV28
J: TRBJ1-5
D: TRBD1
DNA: TGTGCCAGCAGTGCAATTAGGACAGGGCCATATCAGCCCCAGCATTTT
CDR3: CASSAIRTGPYQPQHF

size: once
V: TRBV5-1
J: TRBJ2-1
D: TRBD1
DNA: TGCGCCAGCAGCCCGGACAGGGATGGGAATGAGCAGTTCTTC
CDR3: CASSPDRDGNEQFF

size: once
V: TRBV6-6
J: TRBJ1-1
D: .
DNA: TGTGCCAGCAGTTACTCGGCGGGGAGTCGCACTGAAGCTTTCTTT
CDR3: CASSYSAGSRTEAFF

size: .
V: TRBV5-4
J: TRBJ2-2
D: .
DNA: TGTGCCAGCAGCTCGGCACTAGAGTTGAACACCGGGGAGCTGTTTTTT
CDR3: CASSSALELNTGELFF

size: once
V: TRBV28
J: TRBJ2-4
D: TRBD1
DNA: TGTGCCACCGGACAGGTGGTAAAAGGGTTTCAGTACTTC
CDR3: CATGQVVKGFQYF

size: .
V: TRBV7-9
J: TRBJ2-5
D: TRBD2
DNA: TGTGCCAGCAGCACGAGACTAGCGGGCATCGAGACCCAGTACTTC
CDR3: CASSTRLAGIETQYF

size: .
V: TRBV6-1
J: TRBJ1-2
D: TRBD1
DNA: TGTGCCAGCAGTGAGGGGGACAGGGGGCGCGGCTACACCTTC
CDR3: CASSEGDRGRGYTF

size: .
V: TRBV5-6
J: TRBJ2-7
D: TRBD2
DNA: TGTGCCAGCAGCTTGAGGAGGTGGACTAGCGGGGTCTACGAGCAGTACTTC
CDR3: CASSLRRWTSGVYEQYF

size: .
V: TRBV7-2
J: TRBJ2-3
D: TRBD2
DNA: TGTGCCAGCAGCCCCCACAGGACTAGCGGCGATACGCAGTATTTT
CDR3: CASSPHRTSGDTQYF

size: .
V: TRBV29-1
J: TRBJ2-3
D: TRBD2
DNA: TGCAGCGGACGGGAGGGAAGCACAGATACGCAGTATTTT
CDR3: CSGREGSTDTQYF

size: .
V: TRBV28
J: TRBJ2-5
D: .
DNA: TGTGCCAGCAGGACGAATTTGGGCGCAGGGGATGGGGAGACCCAGTACTTC
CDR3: CASRTNLGAGDGETQYF

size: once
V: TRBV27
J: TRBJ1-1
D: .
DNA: TGTGCCAGCAGCCCAACAGGGCTCGCTGAAGCTTTCTTT
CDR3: CASSPTGLAEAFF

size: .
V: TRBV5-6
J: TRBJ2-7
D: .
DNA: TGTGCCAGCCGCCTACGCCGATTCCCCTACGAGCAGTACTTC
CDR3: CASRLRRFPYEQYF

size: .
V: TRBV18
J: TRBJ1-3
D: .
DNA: TGTGCCAGCTCACCATCGCGGGAGTCTGGAAACACCATATATTTT
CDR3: CASSPSRESGNTIYF

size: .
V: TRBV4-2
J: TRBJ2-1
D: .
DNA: TGTGCCAGCAGCCAAGGAGCCTACAATGAGCAGTTCTTC
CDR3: CASSQGAYNEQFF

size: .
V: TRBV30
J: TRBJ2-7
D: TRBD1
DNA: TGTGCCTTCACCCCGGCAGGGGGCTACGAGCAGTACTTC
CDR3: CAFTPAGGYEQYF

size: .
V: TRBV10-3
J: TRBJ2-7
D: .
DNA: TGTGCCATCGGAGAAACCGCCTACGAGCAGTACTTC
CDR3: CAIGETAYEQYF

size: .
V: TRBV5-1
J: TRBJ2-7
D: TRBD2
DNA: TGCGCCAGCAGCTTGGTGGCCGGGACTAGCGGCCTCTCCTACGAGCAGTACTTC
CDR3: CASSLVAGTSGLSYEQYF

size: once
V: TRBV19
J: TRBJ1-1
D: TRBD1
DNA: TGTGCCAGCCAGACCCCGGGGGACAGGGCGAAAGCTTTCTTT
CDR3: CASQTPGDRAKAFF

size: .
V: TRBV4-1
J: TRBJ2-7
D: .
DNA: TGCGCCAGCAGCCGACCGGGACTGACCTACGAGCAGTACTTC
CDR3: CASSRPGLTYEQYF

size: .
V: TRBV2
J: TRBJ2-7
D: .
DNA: TGTGCCAGCATCCGATTTGGGCAGGGGGGCGAGCAGTACTTC
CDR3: CASIRFGQGGEQYF

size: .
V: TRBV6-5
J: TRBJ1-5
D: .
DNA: TGTGCCAGCAACCTTAGGGAGGGTCAGCCCCAGCATTTT
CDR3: CASNLREGQPQHF

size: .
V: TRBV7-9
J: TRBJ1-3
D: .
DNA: TGTGCCAGCAGCCGTCAGACAGCAAGCTCTGGAAACACCATATATTTT
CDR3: CASSRQTASSGNTIYF

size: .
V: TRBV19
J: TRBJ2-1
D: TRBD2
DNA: TGTGCCAGTAGCAACCTAGCGGGAGTAATGCAGTTCTTC
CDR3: CASSNLAGVMQFF

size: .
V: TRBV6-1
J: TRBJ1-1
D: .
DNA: TGTGCCAGCAGTGAAGCGCAGGGGATAGGTGCTGAAGCTTTCTTT
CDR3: CASSEAQGIGAEAFF

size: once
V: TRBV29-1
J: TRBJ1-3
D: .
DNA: TGCAGCGTGGCCGACTCTGGAAACACCATATATTTT
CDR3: CSVADSGNTIYF

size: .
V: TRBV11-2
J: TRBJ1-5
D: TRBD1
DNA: TGTGCCAGCAGCCTGACGGGACAGGGGAATCAGCCCCAGCATTTT
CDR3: CASSLTGQGNQPQHF

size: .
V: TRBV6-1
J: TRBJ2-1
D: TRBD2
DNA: TGTGCCAGCAGGTGGACTAGCGGGAGCAATGAGCAGTTCTTC
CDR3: CASRWTSGSNEQFF

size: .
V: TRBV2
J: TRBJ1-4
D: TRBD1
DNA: TGTGCCACTCCGGGACAGGGAACAACTAATGAAAAACTGTTTTTT
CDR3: CATPGQGTTNEKLFF

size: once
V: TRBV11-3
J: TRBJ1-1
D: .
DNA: TGTGCCAGCAGCTTAGGACAGAACACTGAAGCTTTCTTT
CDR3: CASSLGQNTEAFF

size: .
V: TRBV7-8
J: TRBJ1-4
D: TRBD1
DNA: TGTGCCAGCAGCGCCCAGACAGGGTGGGATGAAAAACTGTTTTTT
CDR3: CASSAQTGWDEKLFF